The T cell receptor (beta chain) under discussion was sequenced for a study of blood T cell repertoires in COVID-19. V was cut by 5 bases and J by 1 base, with 11 bases left in between. Germline CDR1 and CDR2: SNHLY and FYNNEI. CDR3 length: 14 amino acids. Using immunoSEQ multiplex PCR, the repertoire was profiled, and TCRdb retains in-frame clones only, with some absent. Among about 96,000 clones listed, about 87% were seen once. This chain links TRBV2 with TRBJ1-1; tentatively, D is TRBD1 (5 bases). The source is a human donor with COVID-19, enrolled during active disease. The donor label of this sample is uncertain. What was sequenced was peripheral blood. As DNA, the CDR3 is TGTGCCAGCAGTCAGGACGGGGGGAACACTGAAGCTTTCTTT. Translation gives CASSQDGGNTEAFF.